The 8 T cell receptor beta chains below all came from one sample that was sequenced in a study of cytomegalovirus exposure and HLA in healthy donors. The PCR used 60 Vbeta and 13 Jbeta primers. This table comes from immunoSEQ multiplex PCR, and its TCRdb copy is limited to in-frame clones, with some not included. This repertoire shows approximately 150,000 clones, roughly 84% found once; its top ten account for more than 0.85%. The sequencing input was PBMCs. These receptors came from a man aged 30-40 years in good health and CMV-seronegative.

This chain connects TRBV5-1 to TRBJ2-5; TRBD2 agrees at 12 bases. Looked up from germline, CDR1 is SGHRS and CDR2 is YFSETQ. The CDR3 sequence is 16 residues long. The V and J ends lost 4 bases and 5 bases, in that order; junction bases with no gene match: 9. The CDR3 coding sequence is TGCGCCAGCAGCGGTCGGGAACTAGCGGGAGGTGAGACCCAGTACTTC. Its translation is CASSGRELAGGETQYF.

This clone has only one observation. The V call is TRBV6-6, the J call TRBJ2-7, with D perhaps matching TRBD1 (6 bases). Germline V gene data show CDR1 as MNHNY and CDR2 as SVGAGI (reference sequence). V lost 2 bases and J lost 7, with 12 bases in between. This CDR3 has 13 residues. The CDR3 sequence is CASSYGGEVEQYF. CDR3 DNA: TGTGCCAGCAGTTACGGGGGCGAAGTGGAGCAGTACTTC.

The rearrangement links TRBV6-4 to TRBJ1-1, with no clear D. V was shortened by 5 bases and J by 5 bases, with 12 bases between the two germline ends. Germline CDR1 is MRHNA and CDR2 is SNTAGT. The CDR3 runs to 13 residues. The CDR3 region is CASSSGRRTEAFF. The CDR3, as DNA: TGTGCCAGCAGTTCCGGGAGGAGGACTGAAGCTTTCTTT.

The CDR3 protein is CASSHPLSGSEGAGELFF. CDR3 bases: TGCGCCAGCAGCCATCCTTTAAGCGGGAGTGAGGGGGCCGGGGAGCTGTTTTTT. J is TRBJ2-2 and V is TRBV4-1, with TRBD2 matching over 8 bases. The CDR3 consists of 18 residues. Germline trimming cut 3 bases from V and 6 bases from J; bases unmatched to any gene: 15. Looked up from germline, CDR1 is MGHRA and CDR2 is YSYEKL.

The V gene is TRBV30, the J gene TRBJ1-1; 9 bases line up with TRBD1. The CDR3 has 14 amino acids. The germline gives CDR1 GTSNPN, CDR2 SVGIG (reference sequence). The trim removed 5 bases at V and 3 bases at J, leaving 7 bases unmatched. The CDR3 sequence: CAWVQGAMYTEAFF. DNA for the CDR3: TGTGCCTGGGTACAGGGGGCTATGTACACTGAAGCTTTCTTT.

V is TRBV14 and J is TRBJ1-1, with D unresolved. Germline CDR1 is SGHDN and CDR2 is FVKESK. The CDR3 is 13 amino acids. V was cut by 3 bases and J by 4 bases, with 9 bases left in between. CDR3 coding DNA: TGTGCCAGCAGCCACTACAGAAGCACTGAAGCTTTCTTT. Protein: CASSHYRSTEAFF.

J is TRBJ2-7 and V is TRBV15; TRBD1 aligns across 7 bases. Unmatched junction bases numbered 3, after V lost 1 base and J lost 3 bases. CDR1 and CDR2 (germline): LNHNV, YYDKDF (reference sequence). CDR3 length equals 14 residues. The CDR3 sequence: CATSRGTGYYEQYF. CDR3 in DNA: TGTGCCACCAGCAGAGGGACAGGATACTACGAGCAGTACTTC.

V gene TRBV5-6 combines with J gene TRBJ2-5; 8 bases line up with TRBD1. With V trimmed by 0 bases and J by 1 base, 2 bases remained unmatched. CDR3 length equals 15 residues. Germline CDR1 SGHDT, CDR2 YYEEEE. CDR3 DNA sequence: TGTGCCAGCAGCTTGGGAGACAGGGGCCAAGAGACCCAGTACTTC. Translation gives CASSLGDRGQETQYF.